These 28 T cell receptor beta chains share one sample of origin, sequenced in a study of beta chain features in type 1 diabetes. The isolated RNA, all of it, was reverse transcribed, so expressed TCRB transcripts were what got sequenced. Clones were sequenced by immunoSEQ multiplex PCR, and TCRdb holds only the in-frame ones, with some missing. This sample has fewer than 250,000 clones, with 68% found just once. The sample comprised naive CD4+ T cells from blood. These receptors came from a man aged 25 to 40 in good health.

This clone was observed a handful of times. This chain uses TRBV5-1 with TRBJ2-5, with unresolved D. The CDR3 runs 10 residues. Between the trimmed V and J ends, which lost 4 bases and 4 bases, there was a span of 2 bases. In germline, CDR1 is SGHRS, CDR2 YFSETQ. Here the CDR3 DNA reads TGCGCCAGCAGCGTAGAGACCCAGTACTTC. Protein sequence: CASSVETQYF.

The chain is built from TRBV9 and TRBJ1-6, with D tentatively TRBD1 (6 bases). The CDR3 spans 15 residues. V was cut by 0 bases and J by 7 bases, with 11 bases left in between. From germline, CDR1 is SGDLS and CDR2 YYNGEE. CDR3 protein: CASSVGTVKNSPLHF. The CDR3 DNA sequence: TGTGCCAGCAGCGTAGGGACAGTAAAAAATTCACCCCTCCACTTT.

This clone was seen a few times. DNA for the CDR3: TGTGCCTCTTTTTCACAGGGACGTAAAGCTTTCTTT. Protein: CASFSQGRKAFF. The genes are TRBV28 and TRBJ1-1; the D gene is possibly TRBD1 (6 bases). Germline lookup yields CDR1 MDHEN and CDR2 SYDVKM. V gave up 11 bases and J gave up 9 bases, with 19 bases separating them. The CDR3 spans 12 residues.

The chain is built from TRBV7-9 and TRBJ2-7; D not certain. The CDR3 length is 13 residues. V was cut by 0 bases and J by 3 bases, with 6 bases left in between. The germline CDR1 and CDR2 sequences are SEHNR and FQNEAQ (reference sequence). CDR3 protein: CASSLANYYEQYF. The CDR3 DNA reads TGTGCCAGCAGCTTAGCTAACTACTACGAGCAGTACTTC.

J is TRBJ2-4 and V is TRBV5-1; D is possibly TRBD1 or TRBD2 (5 bases each). Germline assignment: CDR1 SGHRS and CDR2 YFSETQ. CDR3 length: 14 residues. V was trimmed by 0 bases and J by 9 bases, leaving 13 bases between them. The CDR3 protein is CASSLEGPLGIQYF. CDR3 nucleotides: TGCGCCAGCAGCTTGGAGGGACCCCTTGGCATTCAGTACTTC.

The J gene is TRBJ2-5, the V gene TRBV12-5; no reliable D call. The CDR3 is 13 residues long. Trimming removed 6 bases at V and 5 bases at J, with 13 bases between. CDR1 LGHNT and CDR2 FRNRAP come from the germline V gene. The CDR3, as DNA: TGTGCTAGTGGGACGACGGAGAAGGAGACCCAGTACTTC. Translated: CASGTTEKETQYF.

V usage is TRBV29-1 and J usage is TRBJ2-3, with TRBD1 matching over 7 bases. The CDR3 sequence is 14 residues long. The junction had 6 bases not matched to a gene; V was cut back by 5 bases and J by 1 base. Germline V gene lookup returns CDR1 SQVTM and CDR2 ANQGSEA. CDR3 nucleotides: TGCAGCGTTCTAGGGACAGCCCGCACAGATACGCAGTATTTT. Its protein is CSVLGTARTDTQYF.

The gene calls are TRBV10-3 and TRBJ2-5; weak D call: TRBD2 (6 bases). Germline V gives CDR1 ENHRY, CDR2 SYGVKD. V lost 2 bases and J 1 base, leaving 8 bases between the germline ends. This CDR3 has 14 amino acids. CDR3 DNA sequence: TGTGCCATCAGTGAGCCGGGACTCCAAGAGACCCAGTACTTC. Its protein is CAISEPGLQETQYF.

This clone was recorded once. The chain joins TRBV7-2 to TRBJ1-1; unclear D gene. Trimming left V 2 bases short and J 3 bases short, with 10 bases between. The CDR3 is 14 amino acids. The V gene's germline CDR1 is SGHTA and CDR2 FQGNSA. The CDR3 DNA follows: TGTGCCAGCAGCTTAACTGGCGGATACACTGAAGCTTTCTTT. Translating it yields CASSLTGGYTEAFF.

The chain has TRBV2 and TRBJ1-2, with a tentative D call TRBD1 (5 bases). The CDR3 is made up of 14 amino acids. CDR1 SNHLY and CDR2 FYNNEI come from the germline V gene. The V end was cut by 0 bases, the J end by 13 bases, with 18 bases between. The CDR3 nucleotides are TGTGCCAGCAGTGAAGCTCTGGCAGGGAGGTTCGGCACCTTC. As protein: CASSEALAGRFGTF. The entire variable domain, with the rest obtained from reference TRBV2 and TRBJ1-2, is as follows: EPEVTQTPSHQVTQMGQEVILRCVPISNHLYFYWYRQILGQKVEFLVSFYNNEISEKSEIFDDQFSVERPDGSNFTLKIRSTKLEDSAMYFCASSEALAGRFGTFGSGTRLTVV.

The rearrangement joins TRBV30 to TRBJ2-7; D unclear. V shed 4 bases and J shed 3 bases, with 16 bases lying between them. From germline, CDR1 is GTSNPN and CDR2 SVGIG (reference sequence). The CDR3 covers 14 residues. CDR3 region: CAWTVAEGIYEQYF. The DNA of the CDR3 is TGTGCCTGGACGGTAGCTGAAGGAATCTACGAGCAGTACTTC.

This clone was seen more than once but under ten times. The V call is TRBV6-6, the J call TRBJ2-3; D tentatively reads TRBD1 or TRBD2 (5 bases each). The CDR3 consists of 13 residues. Germline lookup yields CDR1 MNHNY and CDR2 SVGAGI (reference sequence). The germline V and J ends were trimmed by 7 bases and 0 bases, with 8 bases remaining between them. CDR3 amino acids: CASKGRSTDTQYF. In nucleotides, the CDR3 is TGTGCCAGCAAGGGACGGAGCACAGATACGCAGTATTTT.

The rearrangement joins TRBV28 to TRBJ2-1, with unresolved D. The ends were cut back, 2 bases at V and 8 bases at J, with 4 bases in the middle. The CDR3 runs to 11 residues. Germline CDR1 is MDHEN and CDR2 is SYDVKM. The CDR3 DNA sequence: TGTGCCAGCAGTTTAGGTCATGAGCAGTTCTTC. Translated, it gives CASSLGHEQFF.

The genes are TRBV18 and TRBJ2-5; the match to TRBD1 covers 7 bases. The CDR3 is 13 residues long. Per germline, CDR1 KGHSH and CDR2 LQKENI. The ends lost 0 bases at V and 6 bases at J; junction bases unmatched: 1. Here the CDR3 reads CASSPPTGQTQYF. CDR3 nucleotide sequence: TGTGCCAGCTCACCACCGACAGGGCAGACCCAGTACTTC.

V is TRBV10-3 and J is TRBJ2-5; D not resolved. V shed 10 bases and J shed 2 bases, with 8 bases lying between them. This CDR3 contains 11 residues. Germline assignment: CDR1 ENHRY and CDR2 SYGVKD. Here the CDR3 reads CATSGQETQYF. CDR3 bases: TGTGCCACATCGGGTCAAGAGACCCAGTACTTC.

The rearrangement uses TRBV10-1 and TRBJ2-1, with 9 bases matching TRBD1. Germline loops: CDR1 WNHNN, CDR2 SYGVQD (reference sequence). The CDR3 has 17 residues. J lost 0 bases, V lost 5 bases, and 8 bases had no gene match. CDR3 protein: CASSLGQGRSSYNEQFF. As DNA, the CDR3 is TGCGCCAGCAGTCTCGGACAGGGGCGAAGCTCCTACAATGAGCAGTTCTTC.

The chain links TRBV9 to TRBJ2-5; D ambiguous. Germline loops: CDR1 SGDLS, CDR2 YYNGEE. Trimming removed 1 base from V and 6 bases from J, with 16 bases in between. This CDR3 contains 15 residues. CDR3 residues: CASSVTPRGRKTQYF. The CDR3 DNA follows: TGTGCCAGCAGCGTAACCCCCCGCGGTAGGAAGACCCAGTACTTC.

This clone was recorded once. The chain has TRBV4-1 and TRBJ2-5; 9 bases are a match to TRBD2. The germline V gene has CDR1 MGHRA and CDR2 YSYEKL. This CDR3 comprises 15 residues. V gave up 0 bases and J gave up 4 bases; unmatched junction bases: 3. The DNA for the CDR3 is TGCGCCAGCAGCCAAGATCCGGGACTAGCAGAGACCCAGTACTTC. Residues: CASSQDPGLAETQYF.

The genes are TRBV9 and TRBJ1-2; weak D call: TRBD1 (5 bases). Trimming removed 2 bases at V and 6 bases at J, with 11 bases between. The CDR3 runs 13 residues. CDR1 is SGDLS, CDR2 YYNGEE, per germline. DNA for the CDR3: TGTGCCAGCAGCGTCGACAGCTACGATGGCTACACCTTC. Translated, it gives CASSVDSYDGYTF.

This chain links TRBV7-6 with TRBJ2-3; D is undetermined. The CDR3 spans 14 residues. V dropped 0 bases and J dropped 3 bases, with 7 bases sitting between them. The germline V gene has CDR1 SGHVS and CDR2 FNYEAQ. CDR3 DNA: TGTGCCAGCAGCTTAGCGCGATTGACAGATACGCAGTATTTT. This encodes CASSLARLTDTQYF.

The chain carries TRBV30 and TRBJ1-5; D is undetermined. The V end lost 2 bases, the J end lost 4 bases, and 9 bases lay between the germline ends. The germline V gene encodes CDR1 GTSNPN and CDR2 SVGIG (reference sequence). The CDR3 consists of 13 residues. CDR3 in amino acids: CAWSTSQNQPQHF. The CDR3 DNA is TGTGCCTGGAGTACATCCCAGAATCAGCCCCAGCATTTT.

V gene TRBV25-1 combines with J gene TRBJ2-1, with a weak D call TRBD2 (5 bases). Deletions cut 1 base from V and 5 bases from J, with 15 bases between. The CDR3 totals 16 residues. Germline CDR1 is MGHDK and CDR2 is SYGVNS. CDR3 in DNA: TGTGCCAGCAGTGAATCGGGCAAGCGGAGTAACAATGAGCAGTTCTTC. Its protein product is CASSESGKRSNNEQFF.

Notes on this clone: Other DNA sequences of this sample code for an identical CDR3. This chain joins TRBV7-2 and TRBJ2-5, with 12 bases fitting TRBD2. Trimming at V came to 5 bases and at J to 5 bases, leaving 9 bases not matched to a gene. The germline V gene has CDR1 SGHTA and CDR2 FQGNSA. The CDR3 covers 16 residues. The CDR3 loop is CASSQGLAGGRETQYF. The CDR3 DNA is TGTGCCAGCAGCCAAGGGCTAGCGGGGGGGCGGGAGACCCAGTACTTC. Full variable domain (rest looked up from reference TRBV7-2 and TRBJ2-5): GAGVSQSPSNKVTEKGKDVELRCDPISGHTALYWYRQSLGQGLEFLIYFQGNSAPDKSGLPSDRFSAERTGGSVSTLTIQRTQQEDSAVYLCASSQGLAGGRETQYFGPGTRLLVL.

This clone was seen more than once but under ten times. The same CDR3 also results from other DNA sequences found in this sample. This chain links TRBV30 with TRBJ2-6; D unresolved. CDR1 is GTSNPN, CDR2 SVGIG, per germline (reference sequence). Trimming took off 0 bases at V and 0 bases at J, with 6 bases between the two ends. The CDR3 spans 15 residues. CDR3 DNA sequence: TGTGCCTGGAGTGTGGGCCACTCTGGGGCCAACGTCCTGACTTTC. Protein product: CAWSVGHSGANVLTF.

The chain employs TRBV9 and TRBJ2-5; D uncertain. V lost 1 base to trimming and J lost 2 bases, with 12 bases between them. CDR1 SGDLS and CDR2 YYNGEE come from the germline V gene. This CDR3 has 15 residues. In DNA form, the CDR3 reads TGTGCCAGCAGCGTAAGTAGTAGAGAACAAGAGACCCAGTACTTC. Protein: CASSVSSREQETQYF.

V and J are TRBV28 and TRBJ2-1; 8 nucleotides match TRBD2. There are 15 residues in the CDR3. The V gene's germline CDR1 is MDHEN and CDR2 SYDVKM. V dropped 2 bases and J dropped 8; count of bases not matched to a gene: 8. CDR3 sequence (DNA): TGTGCCAGCAGTTTAAGGACTAGCTTTGGGGATGAGCAGTTCTTC. Its protein is CASSLRTSFGDEQFF.

V usage is TRBV29-1 and J usage is TRBJ1-2, with TRBD1 identical over 7 bases. V lost 4 bases, J lost 0 bases, and 8 bases stayed unmatched. The length of the CDR3 is 15 residues. CDR1 and CDR2 (germline): SQVTM, ANQGSEA. CDR3 sequence: CSVVRPRGANYGYTF. DNA for the CDR3: TGCAGCGTTGTACGACCCAGGGGGGCTAACTATGGCTACACCTTC.

This clone turned up a few times. V and J are TRBV27 and TRBJ2-2; D unresolved. With 3 bases removed from V and 7 bases from J, the gap between germline ends came to 6 bases. The CDR3 is 12 residues long. Per germline, CDR1 MNHEY and CDR2 SMNVEV (reference sequence). This chain's CDR3 is CASSFRSGELFF. The CDR3 nucleotides are TGTGCCAGCAGTTTTAGGAGCGGGGAGCTGTTTTTT.